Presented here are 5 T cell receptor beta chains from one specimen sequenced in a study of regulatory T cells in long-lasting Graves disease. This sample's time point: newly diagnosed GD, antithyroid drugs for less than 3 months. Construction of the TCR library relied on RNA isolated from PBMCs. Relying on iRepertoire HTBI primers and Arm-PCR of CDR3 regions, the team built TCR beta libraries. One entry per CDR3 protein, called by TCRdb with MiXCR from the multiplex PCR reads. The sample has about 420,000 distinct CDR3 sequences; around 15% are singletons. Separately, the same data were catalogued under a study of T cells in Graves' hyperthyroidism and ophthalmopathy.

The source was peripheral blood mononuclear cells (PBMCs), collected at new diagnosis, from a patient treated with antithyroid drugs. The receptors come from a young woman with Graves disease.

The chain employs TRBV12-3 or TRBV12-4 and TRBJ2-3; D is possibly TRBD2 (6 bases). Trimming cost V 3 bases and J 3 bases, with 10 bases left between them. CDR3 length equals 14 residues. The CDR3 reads CASSFAGTTDTQYF. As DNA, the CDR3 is TGTGCCAGCAGTTTTGCAGGGACTACAGATACGCAGTATTTT.

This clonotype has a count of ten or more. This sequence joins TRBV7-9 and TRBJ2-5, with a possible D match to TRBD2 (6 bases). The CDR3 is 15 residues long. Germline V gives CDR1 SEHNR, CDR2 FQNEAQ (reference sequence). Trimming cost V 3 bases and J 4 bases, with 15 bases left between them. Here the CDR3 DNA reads TGTGCCAGCAGCTTGTCTTTGGGGGGACCAGAGACCCAGTACTTC. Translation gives CASSLSLGGPETQYF.

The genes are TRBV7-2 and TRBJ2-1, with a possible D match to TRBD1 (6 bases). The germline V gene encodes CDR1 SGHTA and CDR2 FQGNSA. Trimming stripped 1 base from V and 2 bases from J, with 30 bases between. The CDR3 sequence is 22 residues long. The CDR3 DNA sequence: TGTGCCAGCAGCTTAGGGAGATCGGACAGACGAGCCCAACCGGTCGCCTACAATGAGCAGTTCTTC. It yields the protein CASSLGRSDRRAQPVAYNEQFF.

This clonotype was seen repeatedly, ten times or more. The CDR3 DNA sequence: TGTGCCAGCAGCCTACGATGGAGGACTAGCGGGGGGATAGAGACCCAGTACTTC. Its protein is CASSLRWRTSGGIETQYF. The V and J genes are TRBV7-2 and TRBJ2-5; TRBD2 aligns across 14 bases. This CDR3 comprises 18 residues. CDR1 and CDR2 from the germline V gene are SGHTA and FQGNSA. The V gene end was trimmed by 5 bases and the J gene end by 4 bases; junction bases not matched to a gene: 12.

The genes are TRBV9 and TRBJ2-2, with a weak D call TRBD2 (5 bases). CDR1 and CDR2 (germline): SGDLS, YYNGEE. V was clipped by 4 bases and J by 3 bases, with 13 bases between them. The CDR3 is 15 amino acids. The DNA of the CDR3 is TGTGCCAGCAGCACCCGACTAACCTACACCGGGGAGCTGTTTTTT. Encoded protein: CASSTRLTYTGELFF.